This T cell receptor (beta chain) was documented in a study of blood T cell repertoires in COVID-19. Overall study: Spain, Italy and the United States supplied samples that represented acute and convalescent COVID-19. Sample material is recorded as cDNA or gDNA derived from T cells, B-cell-depleted T cells, or PBMCs.

In the authors' workflow: The authors estimated nucleated cell counts from reference gene primer amplification. The protocol was immunoSEQ multiplex PCR, while the TCRdb copy is restricted to in-frame clones and leaves out a portion. V and J calls and clone size are copied from that table; D and trimming were computed from the DNA. Seen here are under 350,000 clones, approximately 90% observed once, and the top ten hold roughly 5%. This clone has a handful of counts. CDR3 length equals 14 residues. Germline V gene data show CDR1 as SGHRS and CDR2 as YFSETQ. V was shortened by 4 bases and J by 0 bases, with 10 bases between the two germline ends.

The sequence came from a man aged 35 to 55 with acute or convalescent COVID-19. J is TRBJ1-2 and V is TRBV5-1; D is ambiguous. Sequencing was performed on peripheral blood. CDR3: CASSPEPSNYGYTF. The CDR3 coding sequence is TGCGCCAGCAGCCCAGAACCGTCTAACTATGGCTACACCTTC.